The entry below gives a single TCR beta chain sequence along with its context. This entry belongs to a study of blood T cell repertoires in COVID-19. The wider study: Donors in the United States, Italy and Spain gave samples during acute or convalescent COVID-19. T cells, B-cell-depleted T cells, or PBMCs supplied cDNA or gDNA.

The CDR3 extends over 15 amino acids. Trimming stripped 2 bases from V and 1 base from J, with 10 bases between. Germline values: CDR1 LGHNA, CDR2 YNFKEQ. The authors' processing: Quantification of nucleated cells was approximated via reference gene primer amplification. Method: immunoSEQ multiplex PCR; TCRdb's copy keeps in-frame clones and lacks some. For V, J and clone size, that table is used; D and trimming come from the DNA. The table includes about 440,000 clones, more than 85% detected once. The rearrangement uses TRBV4-2 and TRBJ2-3, with a weak D call TRBD2 (5 bases). Sequencing was done on a sample of peripheral blood. The sequence derives from a woman aged 25 to 45 with acute or convalescent COVID-19. CDR3 loop: CASSQLREGTDTQYF. The CDR3 DNA follows: TGTGCCAGCAGCCAATTACGGGAAGGCACAGATACGCAGTATTTT.